The clone carrying this T cell receptor (beta chain) was counted many times. Antigen: not known. This specimen comes from a study of T cell repertoires in cytomegalovirus infection. Across the study: Shared public TCR beta signatures pointed to both CMV infection and a matching HLA type.

TCRdb recomputed calls from the reads with MiXCR, one row per CDR3 protein. The sample has 150,000 to 200,000 distinct CDR3 sequences, approximately 9.7% seen once. Germline V CDR1 and CDR2: SGHTA, FQGNSA. V lost 0 bases to trimming and J lost 2 bases, with 7 bases between them. The CDR3 has 14 residues. Study-wide results and caveats: Ex vivo responses were dominated by HLA-C-restricted CMV-specific TCR beta clonotypes. Using cumulative public TCR beta family frequency, the authors identified those who carried CMV together with the relevant HLA.

The sample consisted of PBMCs. The clonotype comes from a human donor in good health (CMV status not recorded). Some clones in this sample may be carry-over from other donors' samples. The chain carries TRBV7-2 and TRBJ1-1; D uncertain. CDR3 in DNA: TGTGCCAGCAGCTTAGCCGGAGGTAACACTGAAGCTTTCTTT. Its protein is CASSLAGGNTEAFF. The complete variable domain, with remaining parts taken from reference TRBV7-2 and TRBJ1-1, reads GAGVSQSPSNKVTEKGKDVELRCDPISGHTALYWYRQSLGQGLEFLIYFQGNSAPDKSGLPSDRFSAERTGGSVSTLTIQRTQQEDSAVYLCASSLAGGNTEAFFGQGTRLTVV.